These T cell receptor beta chains were read from a single sample in a study of early T cells in non-severe SARS-CoV-2 infection. Each CDR3 protein is one row after TCRdb ran MiXCR on the 5' RACE reads. Of about 100,000 distinct CDR3 sequences in the sample, about 12% were seen once. Sequenced sample: whole blood. These receptors all stem from an adult who was a healthcare worker with PCR-confirmed SARS-CoV-2 infection or an uninfected control (not recorded which). CDR3s include the opening cysteine and the closing phenylalanine or tryptophan. A D gene is named only where the DNA matches it firmly. Only part of the rows carry a size: once, few, many, or a class if the clone is expanded.

DNA,CDR3,V,D,J,size
TGCGCCAGCAGCAAGGACAGGGTCTTCAATTCACCCCTCCACTTT,CASSKDRVFNSPLHF,TRBV5-1,TRBD1,TRBJ1-6,.
TGTGCCAGCAGCAAAGGACCCAAGGGGGACGAGCAGTACTTC,CASSKGPKGDEQYF,TRBV21-1,.,TRBJ2-7,many
TGCGCCAGCAGCTTGGTTGGGGGGGCAAGGACTGAAGCTTTCTTT,CASSLVGGARTEAFF,TRBV5-1,.,TRBJ1-1,many
TGCGCCAGCAGCCAGCCCCTAGCGGGGGAGAAGGAGACCCAGTACTTC,CASSQPLAGEKETQYF,TRBV4-1,TRBD2,TRBJ2-5,.
TGCAGTGCTCTGAGGACGGGTCAGGCTGAAGCTTTCTTT,CSALRTGQAEAFF,TRBV20-1,.,TRBJ1-1,many
TGTGCCAGCAGCAACATGGTCTACGAGCAGTACTTC,CASSNMVYEQYF,TRBV27,.,TRBJ2-7,.
TGTGCCAGCAGTGAACCGACAAAAGGGGAAGCTTTCTTT,CASSEPTKGEAFF,TRBV6-1,.,TRBJ1-1,few
TGCAGCGTTGTGCTAGGGGTTGGGAACACTGAAGCTTTCTTT,CSVVLGVGNTEAFF,TRBV29-1,.,TRBJ1-1,many
TGCAGCGTTGATCGGTTGGGGAACTCTGAAGCTTTCTTT,CSVDRLGNSEAFF,TRBV29-1,.,TRBJ1-1,many
TGTGCCAGCAGCTTAGAGGGAAACATTCAGTACTTC,CASSLEGNIQYF,TRBV7-9,.,TRBJ2-4,few
TGCAGCGTGGGACCCAGCCAAGAGACCCAGTACTTC,CSVGPSQETQYF,TRBV29-1,.,TRBJ2-5,many
TGTGCCAGCAGTGAGCAGACCACCTACGAGCAGTACTTC,CASSEQTTYEQYF,TRBV27,.,TRBJ2-7,.
TGTGCCAGCAGCTTGAGCCGGCGAGCACACACAGATACGCAGTATTTT,CASSLSRRAHTDTQYF,TRBV5-6,.,TRBJ2-3,many
TGCAGCGTTGAGGGACAGCCCAGGACCCAGTACTTC,CSVEGQPRTQYF,TRBV29-1,TRBD1,TRBJ2-5,few
TGTGCCAGCAGTGAATATAACAGGGATGCAAACATTCAGTACTTC,CASSEYNRDANIQYF,TRBV25-1,.,TRBJ2-4,many
TGTGCCAGCAGCGTAGGAAGGGAGAGAGACACCATATATTTT,CASSVGRERDTIYF,TRBV9,.,TRBJ1-3,.
TGCAGCGTTGAAGATGGATCAGGGTGGTTCTTC,CSVEDGSGWFF,TRBV29-1,.,TRBJ2-1,many
TGTGCCAGCATAAGGGACCCCCTGGAGACCCAGTACTTC,CASIRDPLETQYF,TRBV2,.,TRBJ2-5,.
TGTGCCAGCAGCCTGAGGACAGCTAACACTGAAGCTTTCTTT,CASSLRTANTEAFF,TRBV3-1,.,TRBJ1-1,.
TGTGCCACCCTAAGCCCCCCATGGGGTACGCAGTATTTT,CATLSPPWGTQYF,TRBV6-5,.,TRBJ2-3,few
TGTGCCAGCAGTTTATACTCAACTACCGGGGAGCTGTTTTTT,CASSLYSTTGELFF,TRBV12-3/TRBV12-4,.,TRBJ2-2,.
TGTGCCAGCGCCTGGGGGGCCAACGTCCTGACTTTC,CASAWGANVLTF,TRBV2,.,TRBJ2-6,few
TGTGCCGGCAGTTACCAGGGACTCCCAGACAGGGAGCAGTACTTC,CAGSYQGLPDREQYF,TRBV6-2/TRBV6-3,.,TRBJ2-7,many
TGCAGTGCTACCTGTAAGACAGAACCACCACAAGAGACCCAGTACTTC,CSATCKTEPPQETQYF,TRBV20-1,.,TRBJ2-5,many
TGCAGTGCCACCTCGACTAGCATAGGACCAGATACGCAGTATTTT,CSATSTSIGPDTQYF,TRBV20-1,TRBD2,TRBJ2-3,few
TGTGCCAGCAGCCAAGCCGGCAGCAAGAACTATGGCTACACCTTC,CASSQAGSKNYGYTF,TRBV4-2,.,TRBJ1-2,many
TGCAGCGTTGAAGGGGCCGGAGGTCAGCCCCAGCATTTT,CSVEGAGGQPQHF,TRBV29-1,.,TRBJ1-5,.
TGCAGTGGGAAGGTTGCAGATACGCAGTATTTT,CSGKVADTQYF,TRBV20-1,.,TRBJ2-3,few
TGTGCCAGCACCCTAGCGGGGGGCCTTATCGAGCAGTACTTC,CASTLAGGLIEQYF,TRBV6-2/TRBV6-3,TRBD2,TRBJ2-7,.
TGTGCCAGCACCCCCCACGAGGGGACTAATGAAAAACTGTTTTTT,CASTPHEGTNEKLFF,TRBV6-6,.,TRBJ1-4,.